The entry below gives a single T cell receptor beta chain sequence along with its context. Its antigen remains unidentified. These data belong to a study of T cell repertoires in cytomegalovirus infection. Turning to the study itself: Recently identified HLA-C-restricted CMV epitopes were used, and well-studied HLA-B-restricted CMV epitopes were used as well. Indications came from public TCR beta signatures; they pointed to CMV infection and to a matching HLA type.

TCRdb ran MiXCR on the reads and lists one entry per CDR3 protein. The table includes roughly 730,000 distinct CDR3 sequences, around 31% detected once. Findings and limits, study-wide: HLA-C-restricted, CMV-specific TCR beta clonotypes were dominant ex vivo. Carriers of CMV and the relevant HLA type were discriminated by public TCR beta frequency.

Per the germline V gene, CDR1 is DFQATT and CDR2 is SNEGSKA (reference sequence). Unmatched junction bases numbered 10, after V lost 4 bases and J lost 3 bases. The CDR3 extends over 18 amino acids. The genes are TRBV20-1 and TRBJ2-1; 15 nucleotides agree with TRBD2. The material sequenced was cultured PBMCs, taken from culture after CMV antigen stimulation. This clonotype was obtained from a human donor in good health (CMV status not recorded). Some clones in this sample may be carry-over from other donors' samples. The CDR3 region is CSAKEYGTSGRYYNEQFF. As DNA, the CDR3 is TGCAGTGCTAAAGAGTACGGGACTAGCGGGAGGTACTACAATGAGCAGTTCTTC.